Sequencing of this TCR beta chain was carried out in a study of shared clonotypes between healthy human individuals. Findings and limits, study-wide: Estimated richness values were generally larger in naive subsets than in memory subsets.

Only in-frame clones appear in the TCRdb table, and some are missing; sequencing was by immunoSEQ multiplex PCR. The sample has nearly 1,000,000 clones; around three quarters are singletons. Germline V lookup: CDR1 SGHTA, CDR2 FQGTGA. Trimming took off 3 bases at V and 1 base at J, with 6 bases between the two ends. The CDR3 covers 13 residues. Remarks on this clone: What it binds is not known.

The receptor comes from a man aged 18 to 35 in good health. The chain couples TRBV7-3 to TRBJ1-1; D remains ambiguous. Source material: memory CD4+ T cells sorted from blood. The subset is: CD45RA-negative fraction. The CDR3 is CASSFTPNTEAFF. The DNA of the CDR3 is TGTGCCAGCAGCTTCACGCCGAACACTGAAGCTTTCTTT.